The source of this T cell receptor (beta chain) is a study of cytomegalovirus exposure and HLA in healthy donors. Only a few counts were recorded for this clone. PCR employed 60 Vbeta and 13 Jbeta primers. This table comes from immunoSEQ multiplex PCR, and its TCRdb copy is limited to in-frame clones, with some not included. The sample includes more than 130,000 clones, approximately 80% seen only once; the top ten take about 5%. The junction had 3 bases not matched to a gene; V was cut back by 2 bases and J by 8 bases. This CDR3 region has 13 residues. CDR1 is SEHNR, CDR2 FQNEAQ, per germline (reference sequence).

This TCR was sampled from a male donor in good health and CMV-seronegative. Sequenced input: PBMCs. The chain joins TRBV7-9 to TRBJ1-3, with 7 bases matching TRBD1. DNA of the CDR3: TGTGCCAGCAGCTTAACACAGGGGCACACCATATATTTT. Translated: CASSLTQGHTIYF. The variable domain in full, with the rest retrieved from reference TRBV7-9 and TRBJ1-3, is DTGVSQNPRHKITKRGQNVTFRCDPISEHNRLYWYRQTLGQGPEFLTYFQNEAQLEKSRLLSDRFSAERPKGSFSTLEIQRTEQGDSAMYLCASSLTQGHTIYFGEGSWLTVV.